The 8 T cell receptor beta chains reported below all come from one sample, sequenced in a study of T cells in localized non-small cell lung cancer. Method: immunoSEQ multiplex PCR; TCRdb's copy keeps in-frame clones and lacks some. The sample holds about 24,000 clones, 90% seen once. Here the sequenced sample was peripheral blood, taken before any cancer treatment. The receptors shown here come from a woman aged 35 to 70 with stage I lung adenocarcinoma.

This clone was counted once. This chain joins TRBV6-4 and TRBJ2-1, with a possible D match to TRBD2 (6 bases). Trimming took off 2 bases at V and 6 bases at J, with 8 bases between the two ends. CDR3 length equals 13 residues. Germline V gene data show CDR1 as MRHNA and CDR2 as SNTAGT. CDR3 loop: CASSDGEVNEQFF. The CDR3 coding sequence is TGTGCCAGCAGTGACGGGGAGGTCAATGAGCAGTTCTTC.

This rearrangement joins TRBV27 to TRBJ1-2; D unresolved. The CDR3 sequence is 13 residues long. V lost 2 bases and J lost 2, with 6 bases in between. CDR1 is MNHEY and CDR2 is SMNVEV in the germline V gene (reference sequence). The CDR3 nucleotides read TGTGCCAGCAGTTTAAACAGCAACTATGGCTACACCTTC. Translating it yields CASSLNSNYGYTF.

This rearrangement joins TRBV11-2 to TRBJ2-5, with a possible D match to TRBD1 (5 bases). This CDR3 is built from 15 residues. Between the trimmed V and J ends, which lost 5 bases and 4 bases, there was a span of 17 bases. Germline CDR1 reads SGHAT; CDR2 reads FQNNGV. For the CDR3, the DNA is TGTGCCAGCAGCCCCCGCCGGGCCACAGGAGAGACCCAGTACTTC. It yields the protein CASSPRRATGETQYF. The full variable domain, its missing parts supplied by reference TRBV11-2 and TRBJ2-5, is EAGVAQSPRYKIIEKRQSVAFWCNPISGHATLYWYQQILGQGPKLLIQFQNNGVVDDSQLPKDRFSAERLKGVDSTLKIQPAKLEDSAVYLCASSPRRATGETQYFGPGTRLLVL.

CDR3: CASSLATQGTGANVLTF. The CDR3 DNA follows: TGTGCCAGCAGCTTAGCAACTCAGGGAACTGGGGCCAACGTCCTGACTTTC. V is TRBV7-2 and J is TRBJ2-6; the D gene is possibly TRBD1 (5 bases). Germline V lookup: CDR1 SGHTA, CDR2 FQGNSA. The CDR3 contains 17 residues. The V end was cut by 0 bases, the J end by 2 bases, with 11 bases between.

The J gene is TRBJ2-2, the V gene TRBV11-2, with D tentatively TRBD1 (6 bases). This CDR3 is 17 amino acids long. V dropped 1 base and J dropped 7 bases, with 19 bases sitting between them. The germline gives CDR1 SGHAT, CDR2 FQNNGV. The CDR3 DNA reads TGTGCCAGCAGCTTAGTAGGTGGCTCAGGGGAGAGCGGGGAGCTGTTTTTT. Translating gives CASSLVGGSGESGELFF.

This chain connects TRBV28 to TRBJ2-1; 11 bases agree with TRBD2. The CDR3 is made up of 13 amino acids. CDR1 is MDHEN, CDR2 SYDVKM, per germline. The junction had 1 base not matched to a gene; V was cut back by 8 bases and J by 4 bases. CDR3 in DNA: TGTGCCAGCGTAGCGGGAGGGTACAATGAGCAGTTCTTC. Protein: CASVAGGYNEQFF.

The chain uses TRBV11-3 and TRBJ2-5; 7 positions match TRBD1. In germline, CDR1 is SGHNT, CDR2 YENEEA. The CDR3 covers 15 residues. V trimming: 2 bases; J trimming: 2 bases; junction bases outside the gene matches: 5. The CDR3 sequence: CASSLRDSSQETQYF. The CDR3 DNA reads as TGTGCCAGCAGCTTAAGGGACAGTTCACAAGAGACCCAGTACTTC.

The chain links TRBV19 to TRBJ2-1; 11 nucleotides line up with TRBD2. CDR1 is LNHDA and CDR2 is SQIVND in the germline V gene (reference sequence). The CDR3 consists of 15 residues. V was clipped by 5 bases and J by 4 bases; unmatched bases: 4. The CDR3 protein is CASSLLAGGYNEQFF. The DNA of the CDR3 is TGTGCCAGTAGTTTATTAGCGGGAGGGTACAATGAGCAGTTCTTC.